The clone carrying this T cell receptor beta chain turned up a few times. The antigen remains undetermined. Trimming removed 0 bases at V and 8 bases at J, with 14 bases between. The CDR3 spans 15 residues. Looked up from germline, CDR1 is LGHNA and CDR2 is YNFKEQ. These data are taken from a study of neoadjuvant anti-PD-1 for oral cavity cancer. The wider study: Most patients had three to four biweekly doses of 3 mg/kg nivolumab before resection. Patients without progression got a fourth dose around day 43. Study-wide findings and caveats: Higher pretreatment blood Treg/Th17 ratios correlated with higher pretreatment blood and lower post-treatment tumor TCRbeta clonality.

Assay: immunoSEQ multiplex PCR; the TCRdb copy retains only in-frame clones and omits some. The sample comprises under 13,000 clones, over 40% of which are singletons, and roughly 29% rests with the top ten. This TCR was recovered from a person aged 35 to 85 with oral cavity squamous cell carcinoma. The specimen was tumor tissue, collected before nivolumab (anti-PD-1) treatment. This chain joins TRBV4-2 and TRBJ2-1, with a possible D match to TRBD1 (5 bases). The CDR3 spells CASSQETTRVYEQFF. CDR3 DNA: TGTGCCAGCAGCCAAGAGACCACCAGGGTCTATGAGCAGTTCTTC.